This entry lists 20 T cell receptor beta chains sequenced from one sample in a study of cytomegalovirus exposure and HLA in healthy donors. The PCR used 60 Vbeta and 13 Jbeta primers. This table comes from immunoSEQ multiplex PCR, and its TCRdb copy is limited to in-frame clones, with some not included. The table includes about 120,000 clones, roughly 15% detected once. The sequenced sample was PBMCs. These receptors were taken from a female donor in good health and CMV-seropositive.

The chain couples TRBV5-1 to TRBJ2-1; tentative D call: TRBD1 (6 bases). V was shortened by 4 bases and J by 4 bases, with 15 bases between the two germline ends. CDR3 length equals 15 residues. Germline V gene data show CDR1 as SGHRS and CDR2 as YFSETQ. The chain's CDR3 is CASSHPGAGYNEQFF. Here the CDR3 DNA reads TGCGCCAGCAGCCACCCAGGGGCAGGGTACAATGAGCAGTTCTTC.

The chain has TRBV7-8 and TRBJ2-7; 7 bases map to TRBD1. Unmatched junction bases numbered 4, after V lost 0 bases and J lost 2 bases. Germline loops: CDR1 SGHVS, CDR2 FQNEAQ. This CDR3 is 15 amino acids long. CDR3 in amino acids: CASSLARQGAYEQYF. The CDR3 DNA is TGTGCCAGCAGCTTAGCGAGACAGGGCGCCTACGAGCAGTACTTC. Combining the CDR3 with reference TRBV7-8 and TRBJ2-7 gives the whole variable domain GAGVSQSPRYKVAKRGQDVALRCDPISGHVSLFWYQQALGQGPEFLTYFQNEAQLDKSGLPSDRFFAERPEGSVSTLKIQRTQQEDSAVYLCASSLARQGAYEQYFGPGTRLTVT.

The chain is built from TRBV2 and TRBJ2-3, with TRBD2 as a possible D gene (5 bases). CDR1 SNHLY and CDR2 FYNNEI come from the germline V gene. The CDR3 sequence is 14 residues long. Deletions cut 10 bases from V and 8 bases from J, with 22 bases between. Here the CDR3 DNA reads TGTGCCAACAGCCCCAGGCTAGCTGCGGTTACGCAGTATTTT. Amino acid sequence: CANSPRLAAVTQYF.

This clone was counted a few times. This sequence joins TRBV28 and TRBJ1-5; D is undetermined. V was shortened by 3 bases and J by 4 bases, with 10 bases between the two germline ends. Germline CDR1 and CDR2: MDHEN and SYDVKM. The CDR3 is 14 residues long. Here the CDR3 reads CASSLSLPNQPQHF. CDR3 bases: TGTGCCAGCAGTTTGAGTCTTCCTAATCAGCCCCAGCATTTT.

In its sample, this clone was seen a few times. The chain recombines TRBV5-1 with TRBJ1-2; 9 nucleotides agree with TRBD1. CDR1 is SGHRS, CDR2 YFSETQ, per germline. The CDR3 has 15 residues. V lost 4 bases and J lost 4; bases outside the gene matches: 8. In DNA, the CDR3 is TGCGCCAGCAGCAACCTAACAGGGGGCGGCTATGGCTACACCTTC. Translation gives CASSNLTGGGYGYTF.

This clone was seen only a few times. The rearrangement links TRBV5-1 to TRBJ2-7, with D possibly TRBD2 on 5 matching bases. The V gene lost 4 bases and the J gene lost 0 bases, with 11 bases spanning the gap. The CDR3 runs 14 residues. Germline values: CDR1 SGHRS, CDR2 YFSETQ. The CDR3 DNA reads TGCGCCAGCAGCCCCCCGACTACCTCCTACGAGCAGTACTTC. It translates to CASSPPTTSYEQYF.

The rearrangement joins TRBV4-1 to TRBJ2-7; perhaps TRBD2 as D (8 bases). Germline loops: CDR1 MGHRA, CDR2 YSYEKL. The CDR3 is 22 residues long. Trimming removed 8 bases at V and 2 bases at J, with 40 bases between. The CDR3 is CASCIGGRVRAGVFSMTYEQYF. DNA of the CDR3: TGCGCCAGCTGCATAGGGGGCAGGGTACGAGCGGGGGTCTTTTCAATGACCTACGAGCAGTACTTC.

The chain combines TRBV4-1 with TRBJ1-1, with D uncertain. Between the trimmed V and J ends, which lost 5 bases and 5 bases, there was a span of 6 bases. CDR3 length: 11 amino acids. Per germline, CDR1 MGHRA and CDR2 YSYEKL. CDR3 DNA: TGCGCCAGCAGCGTTCGTACTGAAGCTTTCTTT. Protein: CASSVRTEAFF.

This clone has a handful of counts. This sequence joins TRBV5-1 and TRBJ2-3; 12 nucleotides align to TRBD2. Per germline, CDR1 SGHRS and CDR2 YFSETQ. Unmatched junction bases numbered 9, after V lost 2 bases and J lost 2 bases. This CDR3 comprises 18 residues. DNA of the CDR3: TGCGCCAGCAGCTTTTCACTAGCGGGAGGCTTCGACACAGATACGCAGTATTTT. Its protein is CASSFSLAGGFDTDTQYF.

The chain has TRBV25-1 and TRBJ2-1; a weak D match, TRBD2 (6 bases). The CDR3 runs to 15 residues. Germline V lookup: CDR1 MGHDK, CDR2 SYGVNS. Between the trimmed V and J ends, which lost 1 base and 4 bases, there was a span of 11 bases. CDR3 sequence: CASSESISGYNEQFF. DNA of the CDR3: TGTGCCAGCAGTGAATCGATTAGCGGTTACAATGAGCAGTTCTTC.

This clone was detected a few times. This sample includes further DNA sequences coding for the same CDR3. The chain couples TRBV7-2 to TRBJ2-7, with TRBD2 matching over 9 bases. Losses at the gene ends were 5 bases for V and 5 bases for J; bases not matched to a gene: 10. The CDR3 runs 15 residues. The V gene's germline CDR1 is SGHTA and CDR2 FQGNSA. CDR3 nucleotide sequence: TGTGCCAGCAGCCCGCGGGGGGGGCGTTTCAACGAGCAGTACTTC. Translating gives CASSPRGGRFNEQYF.

The J gene is TRBJ2-3, the V gene TRBV7-6; TRBD1 is a possible D gene (5 bases). This CDR3 is 14 amino acids long. With 4 bases removed from V and 1 base from J, the gap between germline ends came to 9 bases. Germline values: CDR1 SGHVS, CDR2 FNYEAQ. CDR3 sequence reads: CASSSRQRTDTQYF. DNA for the CDR3: TGTGCCAGCAGCTCGAGACAGCGCACAGATACGCAGTATTTT. The complete variable domain, with remaining parts taken from reference TRBV7-6 and TRBJ2-3, reads GAGVSQSPRYKVTKRGQDVALRCDPISGHVSLYWYRQALGQGPEFLTYFNYEAQQDKSGLPNDRFSAERPEGSISTLTIQRTEQRDSAMYRCASSSRQRTDTQYFGPGTRLTVL.

This clone was found a few times. The chain links TRBV19 to TRBJ1-1, with 8 bases identical to TRBD1. The J segment lost 0 bases and the V segment lost 6 bases, leaving 3 bases of the junction unmatched. Germline V CDR1 and CDR2: LNHDA, SQIVND (reference sequence). The CDR3 extends over 14 amino acids. CDR3: CASSRTGMNTEAFF. The CDR3 DNA reads as TGTGCCAGTAGCCGGACAGGGATGAACACTGAAGCTTTCTTT. The variable domain in full, completed from reference TRBV19 and TRBJ1-1, reads DGGITQSPKYLFRKEGQNVTLSCEQNLNHDAMYWYRQDPGQGLRLIYYSQIVNDFQKGDIAEGYSVSREKKESFPLTVTSAQKNPTAFYLCASSRTGMNTEAFFGQGTRLTVV.

There are a few counts of this clone. The J gene is TRBJ2-7, the V gene TRBV19, with D perhaps TRBD1 (6 bases). The CDR3 has 13 residues. The V gene's germline CDR1 is LNHDA and CDR2 SQIVND (reference sequence). The germline V and J ends were trimmed by 6 bases and 6 bases, with 15 bases remaining between them. CDR3 sequence (DNA): TGTGCCAGTAGAACAACCTCAGGGGCCGAGCAGTACTTC. Amino acid sequence: CASRTTSGAEQYF.

This clone was found a few times. The V gene is TRBV7-9, the J gene TRBJ1-3, with D hard to call. Per germline, CDR1 SEHNR and CDR2 FQNEAQ (reference sequence). The CDR3 totals 15 residues. Trimming removed 1 base from V and 0 bases from J, with 7 bases in between. The CDR3 nucleotides read TGTGCCAGCAGCTTAGGGGCAAGCTCTGGAAACACCATATATTTT. This translates into CASSLGASSGNTIYF.

The chain has TRBV5-1 and TRBJ1-4, with 9 bases matching TRBD1. This CDR3 is 15 amino acids long. The V gene end was trimmed by 2 bases and the J gene end by 8 bases; junction bases not matched to a gene: 7. Germline assignment: CDR1 SGHRS and CDR2 YFSETQ. The CDR3 bases are TGCGCCAGCAGCTTAGGGACAGGGAGACAGGAAAAACTGTTTTTT. Its protein is CASSLGTGRQEKLFF.

This clone was seen more than once but under ten times. The V gene is TRBV27, the J gene TRBJ2-2; maybe TRBD1 (6 bases). Trimming pared 2 bases from V and 4 bases from J, leaving 11 bases between. Germline CDR1 reads MNHEY; CDR2 reads SMNVEV (reference sequence). This CDR3 contains 15 residues. In nucleotides, the CDR3 is TGTGCCAGCAGTTTACAGACAGGACCCACCGGGGAGCTGTTTTTT. Translated: CASSLQTGPTGELFF.

In this sample, this clone turned up a few times. The chain employs TRBV15 and TRBJ2-7; 8 nucleotides agree with TRBD2. The CDR3 runs 15 residues. Losses at the gene ends were 0 bases for V and 3 bases for J; bases not matched to a gene: 4. From germline, CDR1 is LNHNV and CDR2 YYDKDF (reference sequence). CDR3 in amino acids: CATSRDPSGSYEQYF. CDR3 nucleotide sequence: TGTGCCACCAGCAGAGATCCGAGCGGGAGCTACGAGCAGTACTTC.

The chain uses TRBV4-3 and TRBJ2-7; TRBD2 agrees at 10 bases. With V trimmed by 1 base and J by 2 bases, 2 bases remained unmatched. The CDR3 loop spans 15 amino acids. In germline, CDR1 is LGHNA, CDR2 YSLEER. The CDR3 loop reads CASSQGTSGAYEQYF. Written as DNA, the CDR3 is TGCGCCAGCAGCCAAGGGACTAGCGGAGCCTACGAGCAGTACTTC.

The genes are TRBV6-9 and TRBJ2-5; 10 nucleotides align to TRBD2. V lost 7 bases and J lost 2; bases outside the gene matches: 13. Germline values: CDR1 MNHGY, CDR2 SVAAGI. The CDR3 is 17 amino acids. The CDR3 is CASTKSPLAGKQETQYF. Here the CDR3 DNA reads TGTGCCAGCACTAAATCCCCACTAGCGGGAAAGCAAGAGACCCAGTACTTC.